These 28 T cell receptor beta chains came from one sample sequenced in a study of T-cell reconstitution after alpha-beta-depleted transplantation in children. For TCRbeta, the library was prepared with unique molecular identifiers. TCRdb re-called the PCR reads with MiXCR, one entry per CDR3 protein. The data contain 200,000 or so distinct CDR3 sequences, roughly 6.3% of them singletons. The source was PBMCs, collected before TCRalphabeta/CD19-depleted stem cell transplant. Every receptor here comes from a girl younger than two with combined immunodeficiency, due to receive a stem cell transplant.

This clonotype has a count of ten or more. The chain recombines TRBV7-8 with TRBJ2-4; perhaps TRBD2 as D (5 bases). V lost 11 bases and J lost 5, with 10 bases in between. CDR1 and CDR2 from the germline V gene are SGHVS and FQNEAQ. The CDR3 covers 11 residues. DNA of the CDR3: TGTGCCGTCGGGGTCGAAAACATTCAGTACTTC. Translating gives CAVGVENIQYF.

The sample holds many counts of this clonotype. The chain is built from TRBV12-3 or TRBV12-4 and TRBJ2-3; 7 positions agree with TRBD1. The V segment lost 3 bases and the J segment 0 bases; nucleotides outside the gene matches: 3. The CDR3 is 15 amino acids. The CDR3 spells CASSLWGQSTDTQYF. CDR3 nucleotide sequence: TGTGCCAGCAGTTTGTGGGGACAGAGCACAGATACGCAGTATTTT.

This clonotype was counted at least ten times. Sequence at one end of the junction differs from germline and may be a read error. This chain connects TRBV6-2 or TRBV6-3 to TRBJ2-1, with unresolved D. CDR1 MNHEY and CDR2 SVGEGT come from the germline V gene. The CDR3 totals 12 residues. The chain's CDR3 is CASSLARGQKVF. DNA for the CDR3: TGTGCCAGCAGTTTGGCGCGAGGTCAAAAGGTCTTC.

At least ten counts were recorded for this clonotype. The chain uses TRBV6-4 and TRBJ2-1, with TRBD2 as a possible D gene (6 bases). Germline CDR1 MRHNA, CDR2 SNTAGT. V was clipped by 4 bases and J by 6 bases, with 16 bases between them. This CDR3 contains 15 residues. The chain's CDR3 is CASSAYFGGTNEQFF. The DNA for the CDR3 is TGTGCCAGCAGTGCCTACTTTGGCGGGACCAATGAGCAGTTCTTC.

The rearrangement joins TRBV7-2 to TRBJ2-1, with TRBD2 matching over 8 bases. CDR1 and CDR2 from the germline V gene are SGHTA and FQGNSA. This CDR3 region has 15 residues. Unmatched junction bases numbered 7, after V lost 2 bases and J lost 7 bases. The CDR3 bases are TGTGCCAGCAGCTTATGGGGGACTAGTGGAAATGAGCAGTTCTTC. This sequence encodes CASSLWGTSGNEQFF.

This clonotype occurred many times. In DNA form, the CDR3 reads TGTGCCAGCAGCTCCCCGTTAGCGGGGGGGCTTAGGGAGCAGTACTTC. Translation: CASSSPLAGGLREQYF. The chain carries TRBV13 and TRBJ2-7; TRBD2 matches 11 bases. Germline V CDR1 and CDR2: PRHDT, FYEKMQ (reference sequence). The CDR3 totals 16 residues. Germline trimming cut 4 bases from V and 7 bases from J; bases unmatched to any gene: 12.

This clonotype was recorded at least ten times. The V call is TRBV7-3, the J call TRBJ2-2; TRBD2 might be the D (5 bases). The ends were cut back, 2 bases at V and 1 base at J, with 11 bases in the middle. The germline CDR1 and CDR2 sequences are SGHTA and FQGTGA. The CDR3 has 16 residues. The CDR3 DNA reads TGTGCCAGCAGCTTATTTCCGGGGATGAACACCGGGGAGCTGTTTTTT. Encoded protein: CASSLFPGMNTGELFF.

V gene TRBV20-1 combines with J gene TRBJ2-5; D is possibly TRBD1 (5 bases). With 6 bases removed from V and 3 bases from J, the gap between germline ends came to 8 bases. The CDR3 is 11 amino acids. Per germline, CDR1 DFQATT and CDR2 SNEGSKA (reference sequence). The CDR3 here is CSADREETQYF. The CDR3 DNA follows: TGCAGTGCCGACAGAGAAGAGACCCAGTACTTC.

This clonotype was picked up many times. The rearrangement uses TRBV7-2 and TRBJ2-1; TRBD2 is a possible D gene (6 bases). Germline V gene data show CDR1 as SGHTA and CDR2 as FQGNSA. This CDR3 region has 15 residues. Between the trimmed V and J ends, which lost 1 base and 9 bases, there was a span of 16 bases. This chain's CDR3 is CASSLVGTQEIEQFF. The CDR3 nucleotides read TGTGCCAGCAGCTTAGTAGGGACTCAAGAAATTGAGCAGTTCTTC.

This clonotype was recorded many times. The genes are TRBV29-1 and TRBJ1-1, with 7 bases that match TRBD1. The CDR3 consists of 14 residues. Per germline, CDR1 SQVTM and CDR2 ANQGSEA. Losses at the gene ends were 7 bases for V and 0 bases for J; bases not matched to a gene: 8. In nucleotides, the CDR3 is TGCAGCGGTGCCGGGACAGCGATGAACACTGAAGCTTTCTTT. Amino acid sequence: CSGAGTAMNTEAFF.

This clonotype was counted ten times or more. The chain employs TRBV7-2 and TRBJ2-3, with no clear D. Deletions cut 3 bases from V and 2 bases from J, with 6 bases between. This CDR3 region has 13 residues. In germline, CDR1 is SGHTA, CDR2 FQGNSA. The CDR3, as DNA: TGTGCCAGCAGCTTCGCCTACACAGATACGCAGTATTTT. It translates to CASSFAYTDTQYF.

This clonotype was detected many times. The chain couples TRBV4-2 to TRBJ2-1; D gene ambiguous. V shed 3 bases and J shed 4 bases, with 19 bases lying between them. Germline CDR1 is LGHNA and CDR2 is YNFKEQ. The CDR3 extends over 17 amino acids. CDR3 region: CASSQEWGEIPYNEQFF. The CDR3 DNA sequence: TGTGCCAGCAGCCAGGAATGGGGTGAAATACCTTACAATGAGCAGTTCTTC.

This clonotype has ten or more counts. The V gene is TRBV5-5, the J gene TRBJ2-6, with D uncertain. The CDR3 length is 15 residues. V lost 0 bases to trimming and J lost 0 bases, with 4 bases between them. Per the germline V gene, CDR1 is SGHKS and CDR2 is YYEKEE (reference sequence). CDR3 region: CASSLGDSGANVLTF. The CDR3 DNA reads TGTGCCAGCAGCTTGGGTGACTCTGGGGCCAACGTCCTGACTTTC.

This clonotype was picked up many times. The rearrangement uses TRBV18 and TRBJ2-7; 8 nucleotides align to TRBD1. J was trimmed by 2 bases and V by 2 bases; bases with no gene match: 8. Germline V gives CDR1 KGHSH, CDR2 LQKENI. This CDR3 is 16 amino acids long. The CDR3 region is CASSPAQGVVPYEQYF. In DNA, the CDR3 is TGTGCCAGCTCACCAGCACAGGGGGTAGTCCCCTACGAGCAGTACTTC.

In its sample, this clonotype was seen many times. The chain links TRBV12-3 or TRBV12-4 to TRBJ2-1; 9 nucleotides line up with TRBD2. The CDR3 has 16 amino acids. V was pared by 5 bases and J by 3 bases, with 8 bases of the junction left unmatched. The CDR3 bases are TGTGCCAGCAGTCCAGTCCGTAGCGGGGGCTACAATGAGCAGTTCTTC. This codes for CASSPVRSGGYNEQFF.

Many counts were recorded for this clonotype. The CDR3 DNA reads as TGTGCCAGCAGTTTACTCGACAGGAGCTCCTATAATTCACCCCTCCACTTT. Encoded protein: CASSLLDRSSYNSPLHF. This rearrangement joins TRBV27 to TRBJ1-6; D perhaps matches TRBD1 (6 bases). V was pared by 2 bases and J by 0 bases, with 11 bases between. Germline CDR1 and CDR2: MNHEY and SMNVEV (reference sequence). The CDR3 spans 17 residues.

This clonotype showed up many times. V and J are TRBV3-1 and TRBJ2-1, with TRBD2 matching 8 bases. The CDR3 is 17 amino acids. Germline lookup yields CDR1 LGHDT and CDR2 YNNKEL (reference sequence). V lost 3 bases to trimming and J lost 3 bases; unmatched junction nucleotides: 10. CDR3 region: CASSHERSGGIYNEQFF. For the CDR3, the DNA is TGTGCCAGCAGCCATGAAAGGAGCGGGGGAATCTACAATGAGCAGTTCTTC.

Many counts were recorded for this clonotype. This chain links TRBV9 with TRBJ2-3; TRBD2 agrees at 8 bases. The germline CDR1 and CDR2 sequences are SGDLS and YYNGEE. Germline trimming cut 4 bases from V and 3 bases from J; bases unmatched to any gene: 16. The CDR3 covers 18 residues. CDR3 sequence reads: CASSPDGGGGGRTDTQYF. The CDR3 DNA sequence: TGTGCCAGCAGCCCAGATGGGGGGGGCGGGGGGCGAACAGATACGCAGTATTTT.

This clonotype has at least ten counts. The chain recombines TRBV4-3 with TRBJ2-2, with 9 nucleotides matching TRBD2. CDR1 and CDR2 from the germline V gene are LGHNA and YSLEER. Trimming at V came to 0 bases and at J to 4 bases, leaving 6 bases not matched to a gene. This CDR3 spans 17 amino acids. This CDR3 reads CASSQDRAGGLTGELFF. The CDR3 DNA reads TGCGCCAGCAGCCAAGATAGGGCGGGGGGGCTCACCGGGGAGCTGTTTTTT.

This clonotype was picked up a small number of times. The rearrangement uses TRBV7-6 and TRBJ1-6; no clear D. The CDR3 loop spans 14 amino acids. Trimming removed 5 bases at V and 0 bases at J, with 5 bases between. The germline V gene encodes CDR1 SGHVS and CDR2 FNYEAQ. The CDR3 is CASSTSSYNSPLHF. The CDR3 coding sequence is TGTGCCAGCAGCACGAGCTCCTATAATTCACCCCTCCACTTT.

This clonotype was seen repeatedly, ten times or more. This rearrangement joins TRBV25-1 to TRBJ1-1; TRBD1 aligns across 9 bases. The V gene end was trimmed by 6 bases and the J gene end by 1 base; junction bases not matched to a gene: 3. This CDR3 spans 14 amino acids. Per germline, CDR1 MGHDK and CDR2 SYGVNS. CDR3 DNA sequence: TGTGCCAGCAGGACAGGGGGGGGGAACACTGAAGCTTTCTTT. Protein product: CASRTGGGNTEAFF.

At least ten counts were recorded for this clonotype. The chain is built from TRBV2 and TRBJ1-5, with D possibly matching TRBD1 (6 bases). Germline lookup yields CDR1 SNHLY and CDR2 FYNNEI. The CDR3 length is 13 residues. V lost 5 bases and J lost 6, with 11 bases in between. CDR3 sequence (DNA): TGTGCCAGCAGTCCAGGGGCTGGTCAGCCCCAGCATTTT. The encoded protein is CASSPGAGQPQHF. The whole variable domain, remainder taken from reference TRBV2 and TRBJ1-5, is EPEVTQTPSHQVTQMGQEVILRCVPISNHLYFYWYRQILGQKVEFLVSFYNNEISEKSEIFDDQFSVERPDGSNFTLKIRSTKLEDSAMYFCASSPGAGQPQHFGDGTRLSIL.

This clonotype was seen repeatedly, ten times or more. The J gene is TRBJ2-1, the V gene TRBV6-4; no clear D. Germline CDR1 is MRHNA and CDR2 is SNTAGT. V was trimmed by 4 bases and J by 4 bases, leaving 17 bases between them. This CDR3 contains 16 residues. The CDR3 nucleotides read TGTGCCAGCAGTGTCGACGGTTCAAAACCATACAATGAGCAGTTCTTC. The encoded protein is CASSVDGSKPYNEQFF.

This clonotype was detected many times. The chain employs TRBV7-2 and TRBJ2-1; D is unresolved. The ends were cut back, 1 base at V and 8 bases at J, with 15 bases in the middle. The CDR3 totals 15 residues. Germline CDR1 is SGHTA and CDR2 is FQGNSA. The CDR3 protein is CASSLGLSELYEQFF. The CDR3 nucleotides read TGTGCCAGCAGCTTAGGCCTTTCAGAACTCTATGAGCAGTTCTTC.

In this sample, this clonotype turned up many times. V usage is TRBV28 and J usage is TRBJ1-3, with a possible D match to TRBD1 (6 bases). The CDR3 extends over 16 amino acids. V lost 3 bases, J lost 4 bases, and 16 bases lay in between. Germline assignment: CDR1 MDHEN and CDR2 SYDVKM. CDR3 loop: CASSFYSGGQGNTIYF. The CDR3 DNA sequence: TGTGCCAGCAGTTTCTATTCGGGGGGGCAAGGAAACACCATATATTTT.

This clonotype occurred many times. The chain joins TRBV6-5 to TRBJ2-1; TRBD2 matches at 10 bases. The CDR3 length is 15 residues. With V trimmed by 4 bases and J by 9 bases, 9 bases remained unmatched. Germline V gene lookup returns CDR1 MNHEY and CDR2 SVGAGI. CDR3 sequence: CASSLPGTSEGEQFF. Written as DNA, the CDR3 is TGTGCCAGCAGTTTACCCGGGACTAGCGAGGGTGAGCAGTTCTTC.

There are many counts of this clonotype. This chain links TRBV3-1 with TRBJ2-3, with unresolved D. The length of the CDR3 is 14 residues. The germline V gene has CDR1 LGHDT and CDR2 YNNKEL (reference sequence). The V end lost 3 bases, the J end lost 4 bases, and 11 bases lay between the germline ends. The CDR3 DNA reads as TGTGCCAGCAGCCAGTCCTTTTCCGCAGATACGCAGTATTTT. It codes for CASSQSFSADTQYF.

The sample holds many counts of this clonotype. The chain couples TRBV29-1 to TRBJ1-1, with unresolved D. The germline CDR1 and CDR2 sequences are SQVTM and ANQGSEA. Trimming left V 7 bases short and J 0 bases short, with 15 bases between. The CDR3 has 14 residues. The CDR3 coding sequence is TGCAGCGCAAAAAAGACCGGGATGAACACTGAAGCTTTCTTT. Amino acids: CSAKKTGMNTEAFF.